This TCR beta chain was retrieved from a study of human T cells and chemical hapten exposure. Unique molecular identifiers were attached to individual cDNA molecules during library preparation. MiXCR, run by TCRdb on the 5' RACE reads, gives a single entry per CDR3 protein. The sample holds tens of thousands of distinct CDR3 sequences; roughly 7.7% are singletons and the top ten take under 3%. The template was total RNA from unfractionated whole blood. The germline CDR1 and CDR2 sequences are SEHNR and FQNEAQ (reference sequence). V lost 1 base to trimming and J lost 8 bases, with 15 bases between them. This CDR3 is built from 15 residues.

The source of this sequence is a male donor in good health. The chain couples TRBV7-9 to TRBJ1-5; D is ambiguous. The CDR3, as DNA: TGTGCCAGCAGCTTAGAGGGAACCGTCGGCAAGCCCCAGCATTTT. Its translation: CASSLEGTVGKPQHF.